The 16 T cell receptor beta chains presented below share a single source sample, sequenced in a study of OX40 agonist ivuxolimab in advanced cancers. Using immunoSEQ multiplex PCR, the repertoire was profiled, and TCRdb retains in-frame clones only, with some absent. This sample carries roughly 76,000 clones, around nine tenths of them seen once, and the ten largest clones take about 2.6%. The sequencing used CD4+ or CD8+ T cells sorted from blood, collected in a trial of the OX40 agonist ivuxolimab. All receptors come from an adult with an advanced solid tumor such as melanoma, head and neck, liver or kidney cancer.

The chain combines TRBV2 with TRBJ2-7, with D uncertain. Germline V gene sequence: CDR1 SNHLY, CDR2 FYNNEI. The CDR3 is 13 residues long. The germline V and J ends were trimmed by 7 bases and 2 bases, with 12 bases remaining between them. The DNA of the CDR3 is TGTGCCAGCACCCAGACACAAACCTACGAGCAGTACTTC. It yields the protein CASTQTQTYEQYF.

A note on this clone: A read error may produce the germline difference seen at one junction end. V and J are TRBV28 and TRBJ1-6; no definite D call. The CDR3 contains 14 residues. Germline assignment: CDR1 MDHEN and CDR2 SYDVKM. The CDR3 region is CASSPPDVVAPPHF. CDR3 nucleotide sequence: TGTGCCAGCAGTCCGCCGGACGTAGTAGCACCCCCCCACTTT.

This clone was observed a handful of times. The CDR3 bases are TGTGCCAGCAGCTCCACAGGGGCCCAAGAGACCCAGTACTTC. Translation: CASSSTGAQETQYF. This chain connects TRBV7-2 to TRBJ2-5; TRBD1 matches 7 bases. The CDR3 has 14 residues. Germline-derived CDR1 and CDR2 are SGHTA and FQGNSA. Trimming cost V 4 bases and J 1 base; bases outside gene matches: 3.

The chain employs TRBV19 and TRBJ1-5; D gene unclear. The CDR3 has 15 amino acids. Trimming shortened V by 1 base and J by 5 bases, and 12 bases separated the two germline ends. CDR1 and CDR2 (germline): LNHDA, SQIVND (reference sequence). The DNA for the CDR3 is TGTGCCAGTAGTATAGGGACTCTTTGGGATCAGCCCCAGCATTTT. It specifies CASSIGTLWDQPQHF.

This sequence joins TRBV12-5 and TRBJ2-3; 8 nucleotides line up with TRBD1. The CDR3 length is 17 residues. The trim removed 5 bases at V and 4 bases at J, leaving 14 bases unmatched. Per the germline V gene, CDR1 is LGHNT and CDR2 is FRNRAP. As DNA, the CDR3 is TGTGCTAGTGGTCCGGGACAGGCCTCGGACCAGGCAGATACGCAGTATTTT. Its translation: CASGPGQASDQADTQYF. The full variable domain, with the rest looked up from reference TRBV12-5 and TRBJ2-3, is DARVTQTPRHKVTEMGQEVTMRCQPILGHNTVFWYRQTMMQGLELLAYFRNRAPLDDSGMPKDRFSAEMPDATLATLKIQPSEPRDSAVYFCASGPGQASDQADTQYFGPGTRLTVL.

This rearrangement joins TRBV5-4 to TRBJ2-5; TRBD2 aligns across 9 bases. This CDR3 contains 15 residues. Unmatched junction bases numbered 5, after V lost 0 bases and J lost 5 bases. CDR1 SGHNT and CDR2 YYREEE come from the germline V gene (reference sequence). DNA of the CDR3: TGTGCCAGCAGCTTGGGAGCGGGGGGCCCCGAGACCCAGTACTTC. Translating it yields CASSLGAGGPETQYF.

This clone has only one observation. The V gene is TRBV11-1, the J gene TRBJ2-3; D is perhaps TRBD2 (5 bases). The CDR3 has 15 residues. The V and J ends lost 1 base and 0 bases respectively, with 8 bases between them. Per the germline V gene, CDR1 is SGHAT and CDR2 is FQDESV (reference sequence). CDR3 sequence: CASSLGRTSTDTQYF. CDR3 DNA sequence: TGTGCCAGCAGCTTAGGCAGGACTAGCACAGATACGCAGTATTTT. Together with reference TRBV11-1 and TRBJ2-3, the CDR3 gives the full variable domain: EAEVAQSPRYKITEKSQAVAFWCDPISGHATLYWYRQILGQGPELLVQFQDESVVDDSQLPKDRFSAERLKGVDSTLKIQPAELGDSAMYLCASSLGRTSTDTQYFGPGTRLTVL.

This rearrangement joins TRBV5-8 to TRBJ2-3, with D uncertain. Germline loops: CDR1 SGHTS, CDR2 YDEGEE. The V end lost 2 bases, the J end lost 5 bases, and 24 bases lay between the germline ends. The CDR3 extends over 18 amino acids. This CDR3 is CASSFYRKRMRWGDTQYF. As DNA, the CDR3 is TGTGCCAGCAGCTTTTATCGGAAACGGATGAGGTGGGGAGATACGCAGTATTTT. The full variable domain, with the rest looked up from reference TRBV5-8 and TRBJ2-3, is EAGVTQSPTHLIKTRGQQATLRCSPISGHTSVYWYQQALGLGLQFLLWYDEGEERNRGNFPPRFSGRQFPNYSSELNVNALELEDSALYLCASSFYRKRMRWGDTQYFGPGTRLTVL.

The V call is TRBV19, the J call TRBJ1-2; no clear D gene. CDR3 length equals 12 residues. Germline values: CDR1 LNHDA, CDR2 SQIVND (reference sequence). Trimming removed 3 bases at V and 8 bases at J, with 10 bases between. CDR3 region: CASSMNADGYTF. As DNA, the CDR3 is TGTGCCAGTAGTATGAACGCGGACGGCTACACCTTC.

V is TRBV7-6 and J is TRBJ1-2; D ambiguous. Germline values: CDR1 SGHVS, CDR2 FNYEAQ. The CDR3 contains 15 residues. The V gene lost 5 bases and the J gene lost 6 bases, with 19 bases spanning the gap. The DNA for the CDR3 is TGTGCCAGCAGCCCTTTAAGAACTTCCATAAATGGCTACACCTTC. The encoded protein is CASSPLRTSINGYTF.

The V and J genes are TRBV15 and TRBJ2-1; D possibly corresponds to TRBD1 (5 bases). The germline CDR1 and CDR2 sequences are LNHNV and YYDKDF (reference sequence). The CDR3 runs 15 residues. V dropped 0 bases and J dropped 3 bases, with 9 bases sitting between them. The CDR3 region has the DNA TGTGCCACCAGCAGAGAGTCGACAGTCTACAATGAGCAGTTCTTC. It is translated as CATSRESTVYNEQFF.

The CDR3 DNA sequence: TGTGCCAGCTCACCTATCCCAGGGACGGCGGCTGGAAACACCATATATTTT. It specifies CASSPIPGTAAGNTIYF. The genes are TRBV18 and TRBJ1-3; weak D call: TRBD1 (5 bases). The V gene's germline CDR1 is KGHSH and CDR2 LQKENI. Trimming stripped 3 bases from V and 2 bases from J, with 17 bases between. This CDR3 region has 17 residues.

The V and J genes are TRBV7-2 and TRBJ1-1; 8 positions agree with TRBD1. Trimming cost V 1 base and J 6 bases; bases outside gene matches: 7. The CDR3 runs to 15 residues. Looked up from germline, CDR1 is SGHTA and CDR2 is FQGNSA. CDR3 sequence: CASSLDRGGNPEAFF. The CDR3 DNA sequence: TGTGCCAGCAGCTTAGACAGGGGGGGAAACCCTGAAGCTTTCTTT.

This clone was observed a single time. V gene TRBV5-1 combines with J gene TRBJ1-2; 10 bases agree with TRBD1. The CDR3 spans 15 residues. Germline loops: CDR1 SGHRS, CDR2 YFSETQ. V lost 0 bases, J lost 8 bases, and 7 bases stayed unmatched. CDR3 loop: CASSLDGTGAGGYTF. The CDR3 DNA sequence: TGCGCCAGCAGCTTGGATGGGACAGGGGCGGGCGGCTACACCTTC.

The chain links TRBV14 to TRBJ1-5, with TRBD1 matching over 7 bases. The CDR3 has 17 amino acids. Germline V gene lookup returns CDR1 SGHDN and CDR2 FVKESK. V lost 6 bases to trimming and J lost 3 bases; unmatched junction nucleotides: 14. DNA for the CDR3: TGTGCCAGCAGAGGCCGGGACAGATTTTTTGTCAATCAGCCCCAGCATTTT. Its translation is CASRGRDRFFVNQPQHF.

The CDR3 DNA reads TGTGCCATCAGTGAAGAGACAGGAGGTTCTTGGTATGGCTACACCTTC. This gives the protein CAISEETGGSWYGYTF. The chain recombines TRBV10-3 with TRBJ1-2, with D perhaps matching TRBD1 (6 bases). Trimming cost V 3 bases and J 5 bases, with 19 bases left between them. The germline V gene has CDR1 ENHRY and CDR2 SYGVKD. CDR3 length: 16 amino acids.